Below, one T cell receptor beta chain is given with its context. The sample belongs to a study of blood T cell repertoires in COVID-19. Study-wide background: The origin of the acute and convalescent COVID-19 samples was the United States, Italy and Spain.

The data were produced by immunoSEQ multiplex PCR, yet TCRdb's version contains in-frame clones alone and is incomplete. Here the sample spans some 250,000 clones, about 88% being singletons. Per germline, CDR1 ENHRY and CDR2 SYGVKD. CDR3 length: 14 amino acids. V was clipped by 4 bases and J by 3 bases; unmatched bases: 5. The sequenced material came from peripheral blood. The sequence was collected from a woman aged 40 to 49 who had recovered from COVID-19. The chain employs TRBV10-3 and TRBJ1-2; the match to TRBD1 covers 7 bases. In DNA, the CDR3 is TGTGCCATCAGTGGTGGCAGGGGGGACTATGGCTACACCTTC. It codes for CAISGGRGDYGYTF.